This T cell receptor beta chain emerged from a study of cytomegalovirus exposure and HLA in healthy donors. The study's findings and limits: In a later analysis, common viral pathogens appeared linked to several of the most significant clusters.

This PCR relied on a set of 60 Vbeta primers and 13 Jbeta primers. The repertoire was sequenced with immunoSEQ multiplex PCR; TCRdb's copy has only in-frame clones and lacks some. There are about 55,000 clones in the sample; about three quarters occur only once, and around 2.4% lies in the top ten. Turning to this clone: Its antigen is currently unknown.

This CDR3 is 14 amino acids long. Germline trimming cut 7 bases from V and 9 bases from J; bases unmatched to any gene: 10. The germline V gene encodes CDR1 GTSNPN and CDR2 SVGIG (reference sequence). Sequencing used PBMCs. The clonotype was recovered from a female donor in good health and CMV-seronegative. The chain uses TRBV30 and TRBJ2-1; 12 bases are a match to TRBD2. CDR3 residues: CASRGLAGISEQFF. The CDR3 nucleotides are TGTGCCTCGCGAGGACTAGCGGGGATCAGTGAGCAGTTCTTC.